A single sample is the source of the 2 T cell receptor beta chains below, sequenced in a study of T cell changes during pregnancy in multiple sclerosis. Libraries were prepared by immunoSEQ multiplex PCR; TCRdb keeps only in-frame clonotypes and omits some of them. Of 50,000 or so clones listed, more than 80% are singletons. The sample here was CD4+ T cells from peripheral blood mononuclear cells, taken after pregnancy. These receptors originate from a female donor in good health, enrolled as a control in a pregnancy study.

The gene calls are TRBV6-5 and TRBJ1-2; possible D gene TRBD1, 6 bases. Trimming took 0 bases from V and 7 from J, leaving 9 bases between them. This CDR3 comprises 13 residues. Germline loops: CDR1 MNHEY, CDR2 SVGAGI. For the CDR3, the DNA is TGTGCCAGCAGTTACTCGAACAGGGCTGGCTACACCTTC. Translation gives CASSYSNRAGYTF.

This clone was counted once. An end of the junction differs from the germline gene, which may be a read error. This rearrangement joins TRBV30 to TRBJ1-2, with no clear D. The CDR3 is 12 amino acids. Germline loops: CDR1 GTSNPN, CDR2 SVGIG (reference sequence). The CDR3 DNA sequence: TGTGCCTGGAGTGTCGGCGGTACTCTCTGGGCCTTC. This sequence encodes CAWSVGGTLWAF.